A single sample is the source of the 14 T cell receptor beta chains below, sequenced in a study of T cell responses to AZD1222 COVID-19 vaccine (dated by TCRdb to the early 2020s). Receptor amplification or capture employed the immunoSEQ multiplex PCR assay. TCRdb's version of the immuneACCESS table is confined to in-frame rearrangements and falls short of the full clone set. An unresolved V gene accounts for under half of the shortfall where checked; the remainder is of unknown origin. The sample table shows more than 150,000 clones, and approximately 90% are seen once. 3% to 3.5% of the sample is taken by the ten largest. Per the publication, the time point label means: about 28 days (+/-7) after the second vaccine dose. This specimen was peripheral blood, taken 28 days after the second AZD1222 dose. All receptors derive from an adult who received the AZD1222 COVID-19 vaccine.

The chain recombines TRBV4-1 with TRBJ1-2, with D possibly TRBD1 on 5 matching bases. Between the trimmed V and J ends, which lost 2 bases and 7 bases, there was a span of 11 bases. Germline V gives CDR1 MGHRA, CDR2 YSYEKL. The CDR3 is made up of 13 amino acids. The DNA for the CDR3 is TGCGCCAGCAGCCAAATGAGGGGCTCTGGCTACACCTTC. This sequence encodes CASSQMRGSGYTF.

This chain links TRBV30 with TRBJ1-1; D may be TRBD1 (6 bases). The V end was cut by 0 bases, the J end by 7 bases, with 15 bases between. This CDR3 comprises 14 residues. Per germline, CDR1 GTSNPN and CDR2 SVGIG (reference sequence). The CDR3 DNA is TGTGCCTGGAGTGTACTTGGGGGCAGCGGTGAAGCTTTCTTT. This sequence encodes CAWSVLGGSGEAFF.

The rearrangement links TRBV10-2 to TRBJ2-7; D might be TRBD1 (6 bases). With 2 bases removed from V and 0 bases from J, the gap between germline ends came to 11 bases. The CDR3 runs to 15 residues. Per germline, CDR1 WSHSY and CDR2 SAAADI. The DNA for the CDR3 is TGCGCCAGCAGTGAGCCAGGGGACGGCTCCTACGAGCAGTACTTC. Translation gives CASSEPGDGSYEQYF.

This chain joins TRBV27 and TRBJ2-1, with D hard to call. CDR3 length equals 11 residues. Germline V CDR1 and CDR2: MNHEY, SMNVEV (reference sequence). The V and J ends lost 2 bases and 8 bases respectively, with 4 bases between them. CDR3 in amino acids: CASSLVDEQFF. The CDR3 DNA reads as TGTGCCAGCAGTTTAGTGGATGAGCAGTTCTTC.

This clone has just a few counts. The V call is TRBV6-6, the J call TRBJ2-7, with D perhaps matching TRBD1 (6 bases). Trimming shortened V by 5 bases and J by 7 bases, and 9 bases separated the two germline ends. CDR3 length: 11 amino acids. CDR1 MNHNY and CDR2 SVGAGI come from the germline V gene (reference sequence). The CDR3 DNA reads TGTGCCAGCAGTCCCAGGGGAGAGCAGTACTTC. This encodes CASSPRGEQYF.

The rearrangement joins TRBV6-5 to TRBJ2-6, with no clear D. Germline V gene lookup returns CDR1 MNHEY and CDR2 SVGAGI. Between the trimmed V and J ends, which lost 8 bases and 0 bases, there was a span of 8 bases. This CDR3 has 14 amino acids. The CDR3 protein is CASGLVSGANVLTF. The CDR3 DNA is TGTGCCAGCGGCTTAGTCTCTGGGGCCAACGTCCTGACTTTC.

The chain recombines TRBV19 with TRBJ1-5; no firm D call. The CDR3 length is 15 residues. The germline V gene encodes CDR1 LNHDA and CDR2 SQIVND (reference sequence). V was pared by 3 bases and J by 4 bases, with 13 bases between. The CDR3 sequence: CASSIQRGGNQPQHF. CDR3 DNA sequence: TGTGCCAGTAGTATCCAACGGGGAGGGAATCAGCCCCAGCATTTT.

The chain carries TRBV10-3 and TRBJ1-2; 9 nucleotides agree with TRBD1. Germline lookup yields CDR1 ENHRY and CDR2 SYGVKD. Trimming cost V 6 bases and J 6 bases; bases outside gene matches: 2. The CDR3 runs 12 residues. CDR3 sequence (DNA): TGTGCCATCAGCCGGACAGGGGATGGCTACACCTTC. Translation gives CAISRTGDGYTF.

The J gene is TRBJ2-1, the V gene TRBV5-1; D possibly corresponds to TRBD1 (6 bases). V lost 4 bases and J lost 8, with 10 bases in between. The CDR3 consists of 12 residues. Looked up from germline, CDR1 is SGHRS and CDR2 is YFSETQ. Written as DNA, the CDR3 is TGCGCCAGCAGCCAACAGGGCTATGAGCAGTTCTTC. Amino acids: CASSQQGYEQFF.

The chain combines TRBV5-1 with TRBJ1-2, with TRBD1 identical over 9 bases. The germline CDR1 and CDR2 sequences are SGHRS and YFSETQ. The CDR3 runs to 13 residues. With 2 bases clipped from V and 8 bases from J, the junction kept 4 bases outside the gene matches. CDR3 sequence (DNA): TGCGCCAGCAGCTTACAGGGGGCGGTCGGCTACACCTTC. The encoded protein is CASSLQGAVGYTF.

The V call is TRBV10-2, the J call TRBJ1-4; D remains ambiguous. The germline CDR1 and CDR2 sequences are WSHSY and SAAADI. CDR3 length: 14 residues. V was shortened by 3 bases and J by 2 bases, with 7 bases between the two germline ends. CDR3 nucleotides: TGCGCCAGCAGTGAAGCCAGGACTAATGAAAAACTGTTTTTT. Residues: CASSEARTNEKLFF.

The V call is TRBV7-2, the J call TRBJ2-1; 9 nucleotides line up with TRBD2. This CDR3 is built from 17 residues. Losses at the gene ends were 1 base for V and 7 bases for J; bases not matched to a gene: 11. Germline V gene sequence: CDR1 SGHTA, CDR2 FQGNSA. The CDR3 loop reads CASSLDFGGRAFNEQFF. Here the CDR3 DNA reads TGTGCCAGCAGCTTAGACTTTGGCGGGAGGGCCTTTAATGAGCAGTTCTTC.

The rearrangement joins TRBV27 to TRBJ1-5, with TRBD1 matching 7 bases. After removal of 6 bases from V and 6 bases from J, the junction contained 5 bases not matched to a gene. This CDR3 is 13 amino acids long. Germline V gives CDR1 MNHEY, CDR2 SMNVEV (reference sequence). CDR3 residues: CASRLTGSQPQHF. The CDR3, as DNA: TGTGCCAGCAGATTGACAGGGAGTCAGCCCCAGCATTTT.

This clone was counted once. The DNA for the CDR3 is TGTGCCAGCAGCCCGAACGGGGGCGAAGCAGAGACCCAGTACTTC. It translates to CASSPNGGEAETQYF. This chain uses TRBV6-4 with TRBJ2-5; D might be TRBD1 or TRBD2, each matching 6 bases. The CDR3 totals 15 residues. With 6 bases removed from V and 4 bases from J, the gap between germline ends came to 18 bases. Germline CDR1 and CDR2: MRHNA and SNTAGT.